One sample yielded the 9 T cell receptor beta chains listed below, sequenced in a study of blood T cell repertoires in COVID-19. TCRdb keeps only in-frame clones here, not all; method: immunoSEQ multiplex PCR. Among about 480,000 clones listed, 85% to 90% were seen once. Sequenced sample: peripheral blood. The receptors shown here come from a young woman with acute or convalescent COVID-19.

The rearrangement uses TRBV7-9 and TRBJ2-5, with a possible D match to TRBD2 (7 bases). Germline CDR1 and CDR2: SEHNR and FQNEAQ (reference sequence). The CDR3 totals 15 residues. Trimming shortened V by 0 bases and J by 4 bases, and 12 bases separated the two germline ends. CDR3 protein: CASSLARGAVETQYF. CDR3 sequence (DNA): TGTGCCAGCAGCTTAGCCCGGGGGGCCGTAGAGACCCAGTACTTC.

As concerns this clone: The sample holds other DNA sequences that translate to the same CDR3. V usage is TRBV18 and J usage is TRBJ1-1, with D uncertain. Germline assignment: CDR1 KGHSH and CDR2 LQKENI. CDR3 size: 13 residues. V dropped 3 bases and J dropped 0 bases, with 5 bases sitting between them. CDR3 nucleotides: TGTGCCAGCTCACCTGTCATGAACACTGAAGCTTTCTTT. Its translation is CASSPVMNTEAFF.

The rearrangement uses TRBV5-1 and TRBJ2-3; 8 nucleotides agree with TRBD1. After removal of 4 bases from V and 7 bases from J, the junction contained 11 bases not matched to a gene. Germline V lookup: CDR1 SGHRS, CDR2 YFSETQ. The CDR3 is 15 residues long. DNA of the CDR3: TGCGCCAGCAGCCCGATGGGACAGGCCGCAAATACGCAGTATTTT. As protein: CASSPMGQAANTQYF.

With respect to this clone: Other DNA sequences within the sample encode an identical CDR3. V and J are TRBV2 and TRBJ2-3, with 8 bases identical to TRBD2. Trimming cost V 2 bases and J 5 bases; bases outside gene matches: 3. Germline V lookup: CDR1 SNHLY, CDR2 FYNNEI. The CDR3 extends over 14 amino acids. CDR3 in amino acids: CASSEMGLGDTQYF. The CDR3, as DNA: TGTGCCAGCAGTGAAATGGGACTAGGAGATACGCAGTATTTT.

There are a few counts of this clone. The rearrangement links TRBV7-3 to TRBJ1-1, with 7 positions matching TRBD1. Germline loops: CDR1 SGHTA, CDR2 FQGTGA. This CDR3 contains 20 residues. The V segment lost 0 bases and the J segment 1 base; nucleotides outside the gene matches: 17. The CDR3 DNA reads as TGTGCCAGCAGCTTAACCAAAGGTCGGGCTGACAGGGTCGGGAACACTGAAGCTTTCTTT. It is translated as CASSLTKGRADRVGNTEAFF.

The rearrangement links TRBV6-2 or TRBV6-3 to TRBJ2-2, with 9 bases that match TRBD1. The CDR3 sequence is 17 residues long. Germline V gene sequence: CDR1 MNHEY, CDR2 SVGEGT. J was trimmed by 2 bases and V by 4 bases; bases with no gene match: 8. CDR3 loop: CASSFYPGQGNTGELFF. CDR3 coding DNA: TGTGCCAGCAGTTTTTATCCGGGACAGGGAAACACCGGGGAGCTGTTTTTT.

The chain recombines TRBV30 with TRBJ2-1; TRBD1 agrees at 10 bases. The CDR3 totals 13 residues. With 8 bases clipped from V and 5 bases from J, the junction kept 6 bases outside the gene matches. Germline assignment: CDR1 GTSNPN and CDR2 SVGIG (reference sequence). CDR3 in DNA: TGTGCCACCGCCGGGACAGGGGACAATGAGCAGTTCTTC. This codes for CATAGTGDNEQFF.

The chain combines TRBV11-2 with TRBJ2-1, with a possible D match to TRBD1 (6 bases). CDR1 and CDR2 (germline): SGHAT, FQNNGV. The CDR3 has 12 residues. Trimming left V 1 base short and J 12 bases short, with 10 bases between. The CDR3 loop reads CASSLVRDTQFF. The CDR3 DNA is TGTGCCAGCAGCTTAGTCAGGGACACGCAGTTCTTC.

The V and J genes are TRBV7-6 and TRBJ2-1; D perhaps matches TRBD2 (6 bases). The V end was cut by 5 bases, the J end by 6 bases, with 8 bases between. Germline V gives CDR1 SGHVS, CDR2 FNYEAQ. This CDR3 is built from 12 residues. The CDR3 spells CASSNGGNEQFF. DNA of the CDR3: TGTGCCAGCAGCAACGGGGGCAATGAGCAGTTCTTC.